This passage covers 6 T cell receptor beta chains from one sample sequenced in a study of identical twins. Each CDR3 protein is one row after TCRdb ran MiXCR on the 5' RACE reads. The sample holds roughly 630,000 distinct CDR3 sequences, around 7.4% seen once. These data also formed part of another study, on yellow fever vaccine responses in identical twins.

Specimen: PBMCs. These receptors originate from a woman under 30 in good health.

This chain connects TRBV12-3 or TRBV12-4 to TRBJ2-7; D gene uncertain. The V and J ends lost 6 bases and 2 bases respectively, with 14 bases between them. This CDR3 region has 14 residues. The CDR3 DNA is TGTGCCAGCAGCACCACCTTTCTTACCTACGAGCAGTACTTC. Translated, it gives CASSTTFLTYEQYF.

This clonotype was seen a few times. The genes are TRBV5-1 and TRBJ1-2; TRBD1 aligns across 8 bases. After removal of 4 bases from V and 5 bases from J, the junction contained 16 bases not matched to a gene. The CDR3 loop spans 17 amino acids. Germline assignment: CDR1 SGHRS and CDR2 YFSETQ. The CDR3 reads CASSTASETGVWYGYTF. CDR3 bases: TGCGCCAGCAGCACAGCATCGGAGACAGGGGTATGGTATGGCTACACCTTC. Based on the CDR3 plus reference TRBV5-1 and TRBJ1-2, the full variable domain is KAGVTQTPRYLIKTRGQQVTLSCSPISGHRSVSWYQQTPGQGLQFLFEYFSETQRNKGNFPGRFSGRQFSNSRSEMNVSTLELGDSALYLCASSTASETGVWYGYTFGSGTRLTVV.

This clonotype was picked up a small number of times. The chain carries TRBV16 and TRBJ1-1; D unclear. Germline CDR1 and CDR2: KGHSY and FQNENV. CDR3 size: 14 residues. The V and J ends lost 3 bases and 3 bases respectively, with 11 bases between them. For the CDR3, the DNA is TGTGCCAGCAGCCATTATACGGTGGACACTGAAGCTTTCTTT. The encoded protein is CASSHYTVDTEAFF.

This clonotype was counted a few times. CDR3 residues: CASKLWDRRGTEAFF. CDR3 nucleotide sequence: TGTGCCAGCAAGCTATGGGACAGGCGGGGCACTGAAGCTTTCTTT. The V call is TRBV12-3 or TRBV12-4, the J call TRBJ1-1, with 8 bases matching TRBD1. The CDR3 has 15 residues. The V gene end was trimmed by 7 bases and the J gene end by 4 bases; junction bases not matched to a gene: 11.

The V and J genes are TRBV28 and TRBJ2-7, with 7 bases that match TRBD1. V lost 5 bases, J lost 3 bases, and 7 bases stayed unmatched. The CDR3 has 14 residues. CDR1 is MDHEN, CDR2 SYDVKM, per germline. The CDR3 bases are TGTGCCAGCAGTACTGACAGGGAGATCTACGAGCAGTACTTC. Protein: CASSTDREIYEQYF.

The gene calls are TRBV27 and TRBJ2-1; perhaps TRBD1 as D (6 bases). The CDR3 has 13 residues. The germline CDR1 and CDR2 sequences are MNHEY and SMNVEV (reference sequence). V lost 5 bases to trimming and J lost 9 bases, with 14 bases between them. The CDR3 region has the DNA TGTGCCAGCAGTACTCCTTACAGGGTTGAGCAGTTCTTC. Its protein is CASSTPYRVEQFF.